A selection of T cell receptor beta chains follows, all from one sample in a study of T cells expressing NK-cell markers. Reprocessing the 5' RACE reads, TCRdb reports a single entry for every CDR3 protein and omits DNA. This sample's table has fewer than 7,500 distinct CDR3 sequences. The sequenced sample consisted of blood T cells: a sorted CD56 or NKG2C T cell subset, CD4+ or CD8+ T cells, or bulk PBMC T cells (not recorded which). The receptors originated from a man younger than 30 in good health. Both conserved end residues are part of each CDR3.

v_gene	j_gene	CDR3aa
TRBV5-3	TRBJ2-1	CARRLGTALYNEQFF
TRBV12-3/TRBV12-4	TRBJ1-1	CASSQRPRTEAFF
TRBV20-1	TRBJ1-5	CSAREGWRNQPQHF
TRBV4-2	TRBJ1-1	CASSQVRNTEAFF
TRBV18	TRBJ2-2	CASSPSPPSTGELFF
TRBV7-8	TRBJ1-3	CASSRTGSGNTIYF
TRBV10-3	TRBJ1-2	CAISPTGSLGGYTF
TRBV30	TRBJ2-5	CAWTSQETQYF
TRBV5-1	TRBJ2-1	CASSLIWMGYNEQFF
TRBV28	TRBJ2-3	CASSFIWGGRAVGDTQYF
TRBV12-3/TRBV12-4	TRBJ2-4	CASSSRDRGEAKNIQYF
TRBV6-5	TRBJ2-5	CASSYSEGGQTQYF
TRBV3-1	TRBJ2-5	CASSQAKDRGYQETQYF
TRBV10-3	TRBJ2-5	CAISEVAQETQYF